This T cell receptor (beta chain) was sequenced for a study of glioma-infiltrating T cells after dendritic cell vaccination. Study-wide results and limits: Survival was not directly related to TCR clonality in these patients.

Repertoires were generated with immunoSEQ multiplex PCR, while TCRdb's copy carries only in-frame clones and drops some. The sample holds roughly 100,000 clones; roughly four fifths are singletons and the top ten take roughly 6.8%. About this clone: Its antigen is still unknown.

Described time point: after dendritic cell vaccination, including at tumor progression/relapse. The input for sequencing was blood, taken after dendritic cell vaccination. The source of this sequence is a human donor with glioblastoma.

The CDR3 loop is CASSDRGSGYTF. CDR3 in DNA: TGTGCCAGCAGTGATAGGGGAAGTGGCTACACCTTC. The chain is built from TRBV6-4 and TRBJ1-2, with D tentatively TRBD1 (5 bases). The V and J ends lost 3 bases and 7 bases respectively, with 9 bases between them. Germline V gene sequence: CDR1 MRHNA, CDR2 SNTAGT. CDR3 length: 12 amino acids.